These 17 T cell receptor beta chains were all obtained from the same sample, sequenced in a study of shared clonotypes between healthy human individuals (dated by TCRdb to 2018 to 2020). To prepare the library, the immunoSEQ multiplex PCR assay was applied. What TCRdb holds here is the immuneACCESS table cut down to in-frame rearrangements. Part of the clones is not present; checked against another copy, under half of the missing clones reflect an unresolved V gene, and the others are unexplained. The sample table holds under 650,000 clones, of which less than 96% were seen once. The top ten constitute roughly 0.06% of the sample. The sequenced material came from naive CD4+ T cells sorted from blood. This specimen's cell subset or site label, per the study, means: CD45RA+ positively selected. These receptors were obtained from a woman aged 30 to 39 in good health.

V is TRBV7-8 and J is TRBJ2-3; 9 bases are shared with TRBD2. The germline CDR1 and CDR2 sequences are SGHVS and FQNEAQ. CDR3 length: 15 amino acids. With 5 bases clipped from V and 0 bases from J, the junction kept 3 bases outside the gene matches. The CDR3 bases are TGTGCCAGCAGCCTTCTAGCGGGGAGCACAGATACGCAGTATTTT. Residues: CASSLLAGSTDTQYF. Using reference TRBV7-8 and TRBJ2-3 for the parts outside the CDR3, the full variable domain is GAGVSQSPRYKVAKRGQDVALRCDPISGHVSLFWYQQALGQGPEFLTYFQNEAQLDKSGLPSDRFFAERPEGSVSTLKIQRTQQEDSAVYLCASSLLAGSTDTQYFGPGTRLTVL.

CDR3 amino acids: CASSTGKGADTQYF. The CDR3 DNA reads TGTGCCAGCAGCACCGGAAAAGGGGCAGATACGCAGTATTTT. V and J are TRBV5-4 and TRBJ2-3, with D possibly being TRBD1 (5 bases). CDR1 SGHNT and CDR2 YYREEE come from the germline V gene (reference sequence). The CDR3 has 14 amino acids. V lost 4 bases and J 4 bases, leaving 13 bases between the germline ends.

The chain has TRBV19 and TRBJ2-2, with 10 bases matching TRBD2. Germline V gene sequence: CDR1 LNHDA, CDR2 SQIVND (reference sequence). CDR3 size: 16 residues. Trimming at V came to 6 bases and at J to 5 bases, leaving 9 bases not matched to a gene. In nucleotides, the CDR3 is TGTGCCAGTAGACAGTCCGGGACTAGCGTGACCGGGGAGCTGTTTTTT. Protein product: CASRQSGTSVTGELFF.

The rearrangement links TRBV19 to TRBJ2-1; TRBD2 aligns across 12 bases. The CDR3 has 17 residues. The J segment lost 7 bases and the V segment lost 5 bases, leaving 12 bases of the junction unmatched. The germline V gene has CDR1 LNHDA and CDR2 SQIVND (reference sequence). In nucleotides, the CDR3 is TGTGCCAGTAGTCTAACCAGCCTAGCGGGAGGGCCTAATGAGCAGTTCTTC. Translating gives CASSLTSLAGGPNEQFF. Full variable domain (outside the CDR3, taken from reference TRBV19 and TRBJ2-1): DGGITQSPKYLFRKEGQNVTLSCEQNLNHDAMYWYRQDPGQGLRLIYYSQIVNDFQKGDIAEGYSVSREKKESFPLTVTSAQKNPTAFYLCASSLTSLAGGPNEQFFGPGTRLTVL.

In this sample, this clone turned up once. V and J are TRBV28 and TRBJ2-5; 8 nucleotides match TRBD2. CDR3 size: 16 residues. Trimming took 3 bases from V and 1 from J; bases not matched to a gene: 7. Germline lookup yields CDR1 MDHEN and CDR2 SYDVKM. This chain's CDR3 is CASSFVGTSGQETQYF. The CDR3 DNA sequence: TGTGCCAGCAGTTTCGTAGGTACTAGCGGCCAAGAGACCCAGTACTTC.

The chain has TRBV6-6 and TRBJ2-7; 7 nucleotides align to TRBD2. Germline V gene data show CDR1 as MNHNY and CDR2 as SVGAGI (reference sequence). CDR3 length: 13 residues. Trimming removed 7 bases from V and 2 bases from J; junction bases left unmatched: 5. The CDR3 protein is CASTGLVPYEQYF. The CDR3 region has the DNA TGTGCCAGCACCGGACTAGTTCCCTACGAGCAGTACTTC.

The V gene is TRBV30, the J gene TRBJ2-7; the match to TRBD2 covers 9 bases. J was trimmed by 0 bases and V by 1 base; bases with no gene match: 7. Germline lookup yields CDR1 GTSNPN and CDR2 SVGIG (reference sequence). The CDR3 extends over 16 amino acids. In DNA, the CDR3 is TGTGCCTGGAGTGCCGGGACTAGCCTAAGCTCCTACGAGCAGTACTTC. Its protein is CAWSAGTSLSSYEQYF.

J is TRBJ2-7 and V is TRBV6-1; no clear D gene. CDR1 MNHNS and CDR2 SASEGT come from the germline V gene. The CDR3 runs 15 residues. The V end was cut by 4 bases, the J end by 4 bases, with 17 bases between. The CDR3 nucleotides are TGTGCCAGCAGTGTCGTGGATAAGGGCCCTTACGAGCAGTACTTC. This sequence encodes CASSVVDKGPYEQYF.

To note about this clone: The sample carries other DNA sequences with the same CDR3. CDR3 in amino acids: CASSSNDRQGHTIYF. The CDR3 DNA is TGTGCCAGCAGTTCGAACGACCGACAGGGACACACCATATATTTT. This chain joins TRBV28 and TRBJ1-3; 7 nucleotides match TRBD1. V lost 4 bases to trimming and J lost 8 bases; unmatched junction nucleotides: 11. The CDR3 runs to 15 residues. Germline V gives CDR1 MDHEN, CDR2 SYDVKM. Filled out from reference TRBV28 and TRBJ1-3, the complete variable domain reads DVKVTQSSRYLVKRTGEKVFLECVQDMDHENMFWYRQDPGLGLRLIYFSYDVKMKEKGDIPEGYSVSREKKERFSLILESASTNQTSMYLCASSSNDRQGHTIYFGEGSWLTVV.

The chain links TRBV21-1 to TRBJ1-1. TRBV21-1 is a pseudogene. This CDR3 spans 15 amino acids. The DNA of the CDR3 is TGTGCCAGCAGCAAAGGTATGGAAATGGACACTGAAGCTTTCTTT. This translates into CASSKGMEMDTEAFF.

V usage is TRBV2 and J usage is TRBJ2-5; D unclear. This CDR3 is 12 amino acids long. The germline V gene has CDR1 SNHLY and CDR2 FYNNEI. The V gene lost 5 bases and the J gene lost 3 bases, with 7 bases spanning the gap. For the CDR3, the DNA is TGTGCCAGCAGTTACACGAAAGAGACCCAGTACTTC. It translates to CASSYTKETQYF.

In this sample, this clone turned up once. The chain links TRBV4-2 to TRBJ1-1; a possible D gene is TRBD1 (5 bases). V dropped 1 base and J dropped 0 bases, with 9 bases sitting between them. From germline, CDR1 is LGHNA and CDR2 YNFKEQ. This CDR3 comprises 15 residues. CDR3 in amino acids: CASSQVQGLNTEAFF. The DNA for the CDR3 is TGTGCCAGCAGCCAAGTTCAGGGCCTGAACACTGAAGCTTTCTTT.

The V and J genes are TRBV5-1 and TRBJ2-3, with 9 bases aligning to TRBD1. The germline V gene has CDR1 SGHRS and CDR2 YFSETQ. This CDR3 is 16 amino acids long. Trimming took 3 bases from V and 3 from J; bases not matched to a gene: 8. As DNA, the CDR3 is TGCGCCAGCAGCTCCGACCCACAGGGGGCAACAGATACGCAGTATTTT. Translating it yields CASSSDPQGATDTQYF. Full variable domain (rest looked up from reference TRBV5-1 and TRBJ2-3): KAGVTQTPRYLIKTRGQQVTLSCSPISGHRSVSWYQQTPGQGLQFLFEYFSETQRNKGNFPGRFSGRQFSNSRSEMNVSTLELGDSALYLCASSSDPQGATDTQYFGPGTRLTVL.

V and J are TRBV18 and TRBJ2-7, with D possibly being TRBD1 (6 bases). The V gene lost 3 bases and the J gene lost 4 bases, with 16 bases spanning the gap. The CDR3 contains 15 residues. Germline-derived CDR1 and CDR2 are KGHSH and LQKENI. CDR3 sequence (DNA): TGTGCCAGCTCACCGTTATTAACAGGGCGATACGAGCAGTACTTC. It encodes CASSPLLTGRYEQYF.

The chain uses TRBV29-1 and TRBJ2-7; 7 bases match TRBD1. The CDR3 runs 13 residues. The germline V gene has CDR1 SQVTM and CDR2 ANQGSEA. After removal of 6 bases from V and 2 bases from J, the junction contained 7 bases not matched to a gene. CDR3 bases: TGCAGCGTGACCCCGCAGGGGGCCTACGAGCAGTACTTC. It is translated as CSVTPQGAYEQYF.

This chain joins TRBV27 and TRBJ2-1; 10 positions agree with TRBD2. CDR3 length: 16 amino acids. Germline V gene data show CDR1 as MNHEY and CDR2 as SMNVEV (reference sequence). V was clipped by 7 bases and J by 6 bases; unmatched bases: 12. This chain's CDR3 is CASISRASGRPNEQFF. The DNA for the CDR3 is TGTGCCAGCATTTCCCGGGCTAGCGGGAGACCCAATGAGCAGTTCTTC.

The rearrangement links TRBV6-6 to TRBJ1-1; a weak D match, TRBD1 (5 bases). Germline CDR1 reads MNHNY; CDR2 reads SVGAGI (reference sequence). The CDR3 is made up of 13 amino acids. V lost 6 bases and J lost 10, with 18 bases in between. In nucleotides, the CDR3 is TGTGCCAGCAGCCAGACTACGGGGGTTGGAGCTTTCTTT. Translation: CASSQTTGVGAFF.